A single sample is the source of the 22 T cell receptor beta chains below, sequenced in a study of PD-L1 blockade in urothelial cancer. Stated time point: pretreatment peripheral blood. Measured with immunoSEQ multiplex PCR; TCRdb has only the in-frame clones, and not every one. The table has about 87,000 clones, about four fifths seen once; the top ten hold roughly 2%. The specimen was PBMCs, collected around atezolizumab (anti-PD-L1) treatment. These receptors originate from a man aged 60 to 75 with urothelial cancer.

V gene TRBV19 combines with J gene TRBJ1-1; D may be TRBD1 (5 bases). V was shortened by 8 bases and J by 0 bases, with 7 bases between the two germline ends. The CDR3 is made up of 12 amino acids. CDR1 LNHDA and CDR2 SQIVND come from the germline V gene (reference sequence). CDR3 bases: TGTGCCAGTCGACAGATGAACACTGAAGCTTTCTTT. It translates to CASRQMNTEAFF.

The J gene is TRBJ1-1, the V gene TRBV7-8; TRBD1 is a possible D gene (6 bases). V was clipped by 4 bases and J by 5 bases, with 17 bases between them. The CDR3 is 15 residues long. Germline V lookup: CDR1 SGHVS, CDR2 FQNEAQ. CDR3 nucleotides: TGTGCCAGCAGCTCCCCAGGGGTTAGTAGGACTGAAGCTTTCTTT. Translated, it gives CASSSPGVSRTEAFF.

The rearrangement links TRBV19 to TRBJ2-6; the match to TRBD1 covers 7 bases. V shed 7 bases, J shed 0 bases, and the junction held 9 bases outside the gene matches. The CDR3 spans 17 residues. Germline-derived CDR1 and CDR2 are LNHDA and SQIVND (reference sequence). CDR3 nucleotide sequence: TGTGCCAGTAAGTCATGGGACAGATCCTCTGGGGCCAACGTCCTGACTTTC. Protein: CASKSWDRSSGANVLTF.

V is TRBV25-1 and J is TRBJ1-1, with 7 bases fitting TRBD1. In germline, CDR1 is MGHDK, CDR2 SYGVNS. V lost 8 bases to trimming and J lost 6 bases; unmatched junction nucleotides: 6. The CDR3 has 12 residues. Written as DNA, the CDR3 is TGTGCCAGCTCCAGGGGGACCGCTGAAGCTTTCTTT. Its protein product is CASSRGTAEAFF.

CDR3 amino acids: CASSPTGTLNQPQHF. CDR3 sequence (DNA): TGTGCCAGCAGTCCGACAGGAACTCTCAATCAGCCCCAGCATTTT. The chain joins TRBV6-1 to TRBJ1-5, with TRBD1 as a possible D gene (6 bases). With 5 bases removed from V and 3 bases from J, the gap between germline ends came to 14 bases. The CDR3 extends over 15 amino acids. Germline CDR1 is MNHNS and CDR2 is SASEGT.

This clone was detected only a few times. The genes are TRBV28 and TRBJ1-5; 9 bases align to TRBD1. Germline V gene data show CDR1 as MDHEN and CDR2 as SYDVKM. Unmatched junction bases numbered 3, after V lost 6 bases and J lost 0 bases. The CDR3 is 15 amino acids. CDR3 protein: CASSKQGASNQPQHF. Here the CDR3 DNA reads TGTGCCAGCAGCAAACAGGGGGCTAGCAATCAGCCCCAGCATTTT.

The chain carries TRBV5-1 and TRBJ2-7; 9 nucleotides match TRBD1. Per the germline V gene, CDR1 is SGHRS and CDR2 is YFSETQ. Trimming removed 1 base from V and 6 bases from J; junction bases left unmatched: 2. The CDR3 totals 13 residues. CDR3 residues: CASSLTGGSEQYF. The CDR3 DNA sequence: TGCGCCAGCAGCTTGACAGGGGGCAGCGAGCAGTACTTC.

V gene TRBV6-1 combines with J gene TRBJ1-1; TRBD1 agrees at 10 bases. The germline CDR1 and CDR2 sequences are MNHNS and SASEGT. CDR3 length: 15 residues. V lost 5 bases, J lost 5 bases, and 8 bases stayed unmatched. The CDR3 nucleotides are TGTGCCAGCAGTTCCCCGGGACAGGGGAGGACTGAAGCTTTCTTT. It translates to CASSSPGQGRTEAFF.

A few counts support this clone. V is TRBV7-2 and J is TRBJ1-1; D uncertain. V was cut by 1 base and J by 0 bases, with 6 bases left in between. This CDR3 is 14 amino acids long. CDR1 SGHTA and CDR2 FQGNSA come from the germline V gene. The CDR3 is CASSLGRMNTEAFF. As DNA, the CDR3 is TGTGCCAGCAGCTTAGGCAGGATGAACACTGAAGCTTTCTTT.

This chain links TRBV6-5 with TRBJ1-5, with 9 bases identical to TRBD1. This CDR3 is built from 14 residues. Looked up from germline, CDR1 is MNHEY and CDR2 is SVGAGI. With 6 bases clipped from V and 7 bases from J, the junction kept 7 bases outside the gene matches. This CDR3 is CASSTGTGLQPQHF. The CDR3 region has the DNA TGTGCCAGCAGCACCGGGACAGGGCTACAGCCCCAGCATTTT.

CDR3 bases: TGTGCCAGCAGGGCTAACAGGGGATCCACCGGGGAGCTGTTTTTT. It translates to CASRANRGSTGELFF. This chain links TRBV28 with TRBJ2-2; 7 bases fit TRBD1. CDR1 and CDR2 (germline): MDHEN, SYDVKM. V lost 6 bases and J lost 4; bases outside the gene matches: 8. The CDR3 is 15 amino acids. Using reference TRBV28 and TRBJ2-2 for the parts outside the CDR3, the full variable domain is DVKVTQSSRYLVKRTGEKVFLECVQDMDHENMFWYRQDPGLGLRLIYFSYDVKMKEKGDIPEGYSVSREKKERFSLILESASTNQTSMYLCASRANRGSTGELFFGEGSRLTVL.

A remark on this clone: One end of the junction varies from germline; a read error may be responsible. The chain combines TRBV6-1 with TRBJ2-2, with 7 bases matching TRBD1. CDR1 and CDR2 from the germline V gene are MNHNS and SASEGT. This CDR3 comprises 17 residues. CDR3 nucleotides: TGTGCCAGCAGGGAAGGGGGCGTTCAGGGGGTCACCGGGGAGCTGTTTTTT. As protein: CASREGGVQGVTGELFF.

The genes are TRBV18 and TRBJ1-5; D is unclear. V shed 9 bases and J shed 5 bases, with 11 bases lying between them. The germline CDR1 and CDR2 sequences are KGHSH and LQKENI. The CDR3 totals 12 residues. DNA of the CDR3: TGTGCCAGTAGCACCCGGGATCAGCCCCAGCATTTT. This sequence encodes CASSTRDQPQHF.

V is TRBV5-4 and J is TRBJ1-2, with TRBD1 matching 8 bases. CDR1 is SGHNT and CDR2 is YYREEE in the germline V gene (reference sequence). This CDR3 is 15 amino acids long. V was clipped by 3 bases and J by 4 bases; unmatched bases: 8. The CDR3 coding sequence is TGTGCCAGCAGCTGGACCAGGGGGCGCTCCTATGGCTACACCTTC. This sequence encodes CASSWTRGRSYGYTF.

The V call is TRBV27, the J call TRBJ1-5, with D tentatively TRBD1 (5 bases). V shed 2 bases and J shed 0 bases, with 8 bases lying between them. The CDR3 spans 15 residues. Germline V gene lookup returns CDR1 MNHEY and CDR2 SMNVEV (reference sequence). The CDR3: CASSLIRASNQPQHF. The CDR3 coding sequence is TGTGCCAGCAGTTTAATCAGGGCTAGCAATCAGCCCCAGCATTTT.

The rearrangement joins TRBV28 to TRBJ1-3, with 9 bases identical to TRBD1. V lost 6 bases and J lost 4; bases outside the gene matches: 19. CDR3 length: 19 residues. From germline, CDR1 is MDHEN and CDR2 SYDVKM. This chain's CDR3 is CASSSNGGGTGKRGNTIYF. For the CDR3, the DNA is TGTGCCAGCAGCTCCAATGGCGGGGGGACAGGGAAGAGGGGAAACACCATATATTTT.

V usage is TRBV4-3 and J usage is TRBJ2-3; 11 bases match TRBD2. Germline V gene lookup returns CDR1 LGHNA and CDR2 YSLEER. V lost 3 bases and J lost 0; bases outside the gene matches: 11. The CDR3 extends over 19 amino acids. In nucleotides, the CDR3 is TGCGCCAGCAGCCAGGAACTAGCGGGAGCCCCTGGTAGCACAGATACGCAGTATTTT. This codes for CASSQELAGAPGSTDTQYF.

The CDR3, as DNA: TGCGCCAGCAGCTTGGAGACTCGAAGGGAGACCCAGTACTTC. Translating gives CASSLETRRETQYF. The rearrangement links TRBV5-1 to TRBJ2-5; D unclear. The CDR3 is 14 amino acids. Between the trimmed V and J ends, which lost 0 bases and 5 bases, there was a span of 11 bases. Germline values: CDR1 SGHRS, CDR2 YFSETQ.

The rearrangement uses TRBV28 and TRBJ1-2, with a weak D call TRBD1 (6 bases). From germline, CDR1 is MDHEN and CDR2 SYDVKM. With 5 bases removed from V and 1 base from J, the gap between germline ends came to 23 bases. This CDR3 has 18 amino acids. The CDR3 nucleotides are TGTGCCAGCAGTCTCCTCGGCGTTTGGGGGCACCATAACTATGGCTACACCTTC. Its translation is CASSLLGVWGHHNYGYTF.

DNA for the CDR3: TGTGCCAGTAGTGTCGGGACATCCGGCACTGAAGCTTTCTTT. This gives the protein CASSVGTSGTEAFF. The genes are TRBV19 and TRBJ1-1, with D perhaps matching TRBD1 (6 bases). The CDR3 has 14 residues. V lost 5 bases and J lost 4, with 14 bases in between. The germline V gene has CDR1 LNHDA and CDR2 SQIVND (reference sequence).

The gene calls are TRBV5-5 and TRBJ2-7, with D perhaps matching TRBD2 (5 bases). Trimming took 2 bases from V and 4 from J, leaving 13 bases between them. This CDR3 has 14 residues. Germline lookup yields CDR1 SGHKS and CDR2 YYEKEE (reference sequence). The CDR3 sequence: CASSFRDRPYEQYF. The DNA for the CDR3 is TGTGCCAGCAGCTTCCGGGATCGACCGTACGAGCAGTACTTC.

V gene TRBV23-1 combines with J gene TRBJ2-3, with 8 bases that match TRBD2. TRBV23-1 is an ORF, with its function uncertain. CDR3 length: 20 amino acids. Germline trimming cut 3 bases from V and 0 bases from J; bases unmatched to any gene: 17. For the CDR3, the DNA is TGCGCCAGCAGTCAGGAGGATCTAGCGGGTTTGAACCCTAGCACAGATACGCAGTATTTT. As protein: CASSQEDLAGLNPSTDTQYF.